This T cell receptor (beta chain) was sequenced for a study of graft-versus-host responses after intestinal transplantation. The data were produced by immunoSEQ multiplex PCR, yet TCRdb's version contains in-frame clones alone and is incomplete. The repertoire includes 25,000 to 30,000 clones, over 85% of them detected once, and 0.82% sits in the top ten. The germline V and J ends were trimmed by 1 base and 7 bases, with 4 bases remaining between them. The CDR3 is 12 amino acids. The germline V gene has CDR1 SGHVS and CDR2 FNYEAQ. This clonotype originated in a human patient who received an intestinal transplant, so some T cells may come from the graft donor. The J gene is TRBJ2-2, the V gene TRBV7-6; unclear D gene. The sequencing used PBMCs, collected 30 days after intestinal transplant. The CDR3: CASSLEGGELFF. CDR3 sequence (DNA): TGTGCCAGCAGCTTAGAGGGCGGGGAGCTGTTTTTT.